This TCR beta chain was recorded in a study of CD8+ T cells in alopecia areata. Study details: It was oral tofacitinib, at 5 to 10 mg twice daily, that treated patients received.

Extracted from the samples, RNA was reverse transcribed into cDNA to serve as the sequencing template. Method: immunoSEQ multiplex PCR; TCRdb's copy keeps in-frame clones and lacks some. The table has about 56,000 clones, around 96% seen once; the top ten hold roughly 25%. Germline CDR1 SGHNT, CDR2 YENEEA. V was shortened by 4 bases and J by 6 bases, with 10 bases between the two germline ends. This CDR3 region has 12 residues. Points from the study as a whole: Normal scalp showed lower clonality than lesional scalp, especially alopecia totalis/universalis.

To note about this clone: Its antigen is not identified.

Those with alopecia areata gave lesional scalp punch biopsies and peripheral blood. Sequencing was performed on CD8+ T cells sorted from blood, taken at week 0. The chain recombines TRBV11-3 with TRBJ2-7; D unclear. The clonotype was recovered from a human donor with alopecia areata. In DNA form, the CDR3 reads TGTGCCAGCAGCTATGTCTCTACCGAGCAGTACTTC. The encoded protein is CASSYVSTEQYF.